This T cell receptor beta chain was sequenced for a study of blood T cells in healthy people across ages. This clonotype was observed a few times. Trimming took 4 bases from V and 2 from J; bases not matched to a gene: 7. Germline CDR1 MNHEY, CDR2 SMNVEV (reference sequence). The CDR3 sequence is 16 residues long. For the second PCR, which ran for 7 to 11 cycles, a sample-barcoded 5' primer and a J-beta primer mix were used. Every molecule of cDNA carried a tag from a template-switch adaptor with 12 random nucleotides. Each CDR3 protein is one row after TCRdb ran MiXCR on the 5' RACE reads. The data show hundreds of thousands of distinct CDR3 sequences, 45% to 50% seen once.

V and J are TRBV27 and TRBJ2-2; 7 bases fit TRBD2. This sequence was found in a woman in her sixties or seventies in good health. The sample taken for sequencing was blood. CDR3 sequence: CASSSWTRINTGELFF. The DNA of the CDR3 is TGTGCCAGCAGTTCTTGGACTAGGATTAACACCGGGGAGCTGTTTTTT.